The clone carrying this TCR beta chain was counted only a few times. No antigen is known for it. The data were obtained in a study of beta chain features in type 1 diabetes. Findings and limits, study-wide: The naive, central memory and Treg TCRB repertoires showed an apparent similarity that was greater among patients than among healthy donors. TCRB CDR3s from Type 1 diabetes patients were moderately but significantly shorter in all four CD4+ subsets.

CD4+ naive, central memory, regulatory and stem cell-like memory subsets were isolated by sorting on CD45RO/CCR7/CD25/CD127/CD95/CD27. Expressed TCRB transcripts were sequenced after all isolated RNA was converted to cDNA. Naive, central memory and regulatory T cell samples averaged about 4 million immunoSEQ reads each. The table came from immunoSEQ multiplex PCR; TCRdb's copy has only in-frame clones and leaves some out. The data contain some 200,000 clones, roughly 16% of them singletons. Germline CDR1 and CDR2: SGHRS and YFSETQ. The CDR3 sequence is 15 residues long. Trimming removed 4 bases at V and 1 base at J, with 13 bases between.

The specimen sequenced was naive CD4+ T cells from blood. The source is a man aged 25-45 years with type 1 diabetes. The V and J genes are TRBV5-1 and TRBJ2-3; tentatively, D is TRBD1 (6 bases). CDR3 nucleotides: TGCGCCAGCAGCCGGGGACACGGCGGCACAGATACGCAGTATTTT. It is translated as CASSRGHGGTDTQYF. The whole variable domain, remainder taken from reference TRBV5-1 and TRBJ2-3, is KAGVTQTPRYLIKTRGQQVTLSCSPISGHRSVSWYQQTPGQGLQFLFEYFSETQRNKGNFPGRFSGRQFSNSRSEMNVSTLELGDSALYLCASSRGHGGTDTQYFGPGTRLTVL.